The entry that follows covers one T cell receptor (beta chain) sequence. What it recognizes is unknown. Naive CD8 isolation took CD45RO-negative cells positively selected for CCR7 and excluded terminally differentiated effector memory CD45RA+ cells. The data stem from a study of shared clonotypes between healthy human individuals. Study observations and caveats: Naive subsets usually exceeded memory subsets in estimated richness.

The assay ran at deep level. DNA at 200 ng, roughly 27,000 T cell genomes, went into sorted-subset replicate PCRs. Assay used: immunoSEQ multiplex PCR; TCRdb lists only in-frame clones, some missing. The data hold hundreds of thousands of clones, with about 96% observed a single time. The germline V gene has CDR1 SGHRS and CDR2 YFSETQ. V dropped 3 bases and J dropped 0 bases, with 16 bases sitting between them. This CDR3 contains 16 residues. The receptor's source is a man younger than 40 in good health. What was sequenced was naive CD8+ T cells sorted from blood. This chain joins TRBV5-1 and TRBJ2-7, with D perhaps assigned TRBD1 or TRBD2 (5 bases each). The CDR3 coding sequence is TGCGCCAGCAGCTCATCCGGGGCGACGACCTCCTACGAGCAGTACTTC. Protein product: CASSSSGATTSYEQYF.